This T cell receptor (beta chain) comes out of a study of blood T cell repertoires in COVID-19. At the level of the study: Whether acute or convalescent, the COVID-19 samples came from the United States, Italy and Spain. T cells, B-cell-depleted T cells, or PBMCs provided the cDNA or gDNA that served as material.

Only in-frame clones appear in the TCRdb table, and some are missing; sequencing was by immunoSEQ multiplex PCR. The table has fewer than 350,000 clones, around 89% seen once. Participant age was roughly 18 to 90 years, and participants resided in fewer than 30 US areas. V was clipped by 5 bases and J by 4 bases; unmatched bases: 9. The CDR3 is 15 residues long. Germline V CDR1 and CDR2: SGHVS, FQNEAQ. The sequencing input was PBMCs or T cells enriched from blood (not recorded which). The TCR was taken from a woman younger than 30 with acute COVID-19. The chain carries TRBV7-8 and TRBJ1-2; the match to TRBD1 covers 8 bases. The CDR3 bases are TGTGCCAGCAGCCCCAGGACAGGGAACCGCTATGGCTACACCTTC. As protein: CASSPRTGNRYGYTF.